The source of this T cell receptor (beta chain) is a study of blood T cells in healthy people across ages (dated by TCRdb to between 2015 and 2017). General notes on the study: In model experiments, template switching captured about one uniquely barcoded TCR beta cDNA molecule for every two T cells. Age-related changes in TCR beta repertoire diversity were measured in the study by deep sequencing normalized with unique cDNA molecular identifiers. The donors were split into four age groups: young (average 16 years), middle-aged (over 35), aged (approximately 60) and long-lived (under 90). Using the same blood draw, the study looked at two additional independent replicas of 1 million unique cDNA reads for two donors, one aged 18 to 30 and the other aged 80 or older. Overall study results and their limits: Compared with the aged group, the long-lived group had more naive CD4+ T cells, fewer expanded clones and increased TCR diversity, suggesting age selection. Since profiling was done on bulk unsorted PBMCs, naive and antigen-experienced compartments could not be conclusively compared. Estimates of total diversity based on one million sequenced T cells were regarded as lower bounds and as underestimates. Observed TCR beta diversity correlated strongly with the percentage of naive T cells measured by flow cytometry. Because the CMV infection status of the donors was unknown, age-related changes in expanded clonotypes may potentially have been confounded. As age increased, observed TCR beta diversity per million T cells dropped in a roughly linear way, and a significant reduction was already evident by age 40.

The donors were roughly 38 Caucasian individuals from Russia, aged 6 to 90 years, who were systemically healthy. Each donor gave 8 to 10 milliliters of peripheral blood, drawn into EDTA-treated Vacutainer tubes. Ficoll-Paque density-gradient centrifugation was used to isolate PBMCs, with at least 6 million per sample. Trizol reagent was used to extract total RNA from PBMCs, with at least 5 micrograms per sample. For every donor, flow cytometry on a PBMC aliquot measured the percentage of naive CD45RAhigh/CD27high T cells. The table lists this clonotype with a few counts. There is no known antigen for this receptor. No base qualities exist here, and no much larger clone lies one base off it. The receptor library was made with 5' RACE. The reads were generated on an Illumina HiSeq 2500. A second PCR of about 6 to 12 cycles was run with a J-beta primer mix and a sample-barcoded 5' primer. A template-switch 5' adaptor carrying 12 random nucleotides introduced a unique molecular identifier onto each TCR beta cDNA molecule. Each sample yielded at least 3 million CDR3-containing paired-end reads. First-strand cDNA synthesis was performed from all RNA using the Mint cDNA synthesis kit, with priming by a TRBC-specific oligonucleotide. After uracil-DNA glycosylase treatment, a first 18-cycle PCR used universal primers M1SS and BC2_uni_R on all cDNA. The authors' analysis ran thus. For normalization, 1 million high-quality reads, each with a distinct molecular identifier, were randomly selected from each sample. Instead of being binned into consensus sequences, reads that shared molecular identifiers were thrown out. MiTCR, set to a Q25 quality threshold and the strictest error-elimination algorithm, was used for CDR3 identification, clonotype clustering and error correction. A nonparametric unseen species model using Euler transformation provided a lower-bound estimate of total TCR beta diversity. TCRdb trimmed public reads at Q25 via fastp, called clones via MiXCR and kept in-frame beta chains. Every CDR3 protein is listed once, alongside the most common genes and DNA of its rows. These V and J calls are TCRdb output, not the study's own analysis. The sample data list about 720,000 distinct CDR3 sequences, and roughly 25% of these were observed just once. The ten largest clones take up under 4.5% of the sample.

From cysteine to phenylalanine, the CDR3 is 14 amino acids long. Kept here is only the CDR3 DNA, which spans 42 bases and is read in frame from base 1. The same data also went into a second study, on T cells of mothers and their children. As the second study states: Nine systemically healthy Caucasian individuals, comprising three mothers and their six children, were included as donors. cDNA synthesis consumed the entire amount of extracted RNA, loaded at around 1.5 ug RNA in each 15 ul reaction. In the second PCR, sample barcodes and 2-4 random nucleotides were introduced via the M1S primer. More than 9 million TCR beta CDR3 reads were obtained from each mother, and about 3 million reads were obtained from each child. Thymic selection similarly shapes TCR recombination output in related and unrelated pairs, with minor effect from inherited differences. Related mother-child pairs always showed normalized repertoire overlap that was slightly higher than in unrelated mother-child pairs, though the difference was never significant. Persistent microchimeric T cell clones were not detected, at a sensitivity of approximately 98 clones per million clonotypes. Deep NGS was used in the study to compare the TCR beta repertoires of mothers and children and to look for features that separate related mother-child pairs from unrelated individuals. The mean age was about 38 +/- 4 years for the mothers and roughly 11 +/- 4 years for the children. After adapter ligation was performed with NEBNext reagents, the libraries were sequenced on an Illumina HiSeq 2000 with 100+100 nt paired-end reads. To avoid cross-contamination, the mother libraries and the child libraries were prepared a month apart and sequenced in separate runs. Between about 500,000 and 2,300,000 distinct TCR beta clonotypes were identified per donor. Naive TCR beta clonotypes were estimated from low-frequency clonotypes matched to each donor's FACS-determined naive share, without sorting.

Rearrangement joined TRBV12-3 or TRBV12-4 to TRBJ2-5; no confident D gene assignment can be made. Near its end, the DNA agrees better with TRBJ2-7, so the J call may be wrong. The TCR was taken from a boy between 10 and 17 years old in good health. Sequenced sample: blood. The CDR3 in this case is CASSFQLPSYEQYF. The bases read TGTGCCAGCAGTTTCCAGCTTCCCTCCTACGAGCAGTACTTC.